Sequencing of this T cell receptor beta chain was carried out in a study of T-cell memory formation after mild COVID-19. Trimming left V 1 base short and J 9 bases short, with 25 bases between. CDR3 length: 18 amino acids. CDR1 SEHNR and CDR2 FQNEAQ come from the germline V gene (reference sequence). Study results and caveats: CD4+ contracting clones were mainly CM and EM; CD8+ ones, EMRA. There was a balanced CD4/CD8 profile in clones contracting day 15 to 85, and later expanders leaned CD4+.

In this sample, this clonotype turned up a few times. Its antigen is not identified. Each CDR3 protein gets one entry after TCRdb re-called the 5' RACE reads with MiXCR. The sample has about 170,000 distinct CDR3 sequences; roughly 13% are singletons. The chain carries TRBV7-9 and TRBJ1-5, with no clear D. This clonotype was obtained from a man younger than 35 who had mild COVID-19 (a few samples of this study predate the infection). Cell type and time point are not known. Sequences were obtained from PBMCs or a T cell subset sorted from them (not recorded which). The CDR3 DNA reads as TGTGCCAGCAGCTTAGTTTTTCGTCGGGTCCTGAGTTGGGGGCCCCAGCATTTT. It yields the protein CASSLVFRRVLSWGPQHF.